A single sample gave rise to the 30 T cell receptor beta chains below, sequenced in a study (dated by TCRdb to 2014 to 2015). Receptors were amplified or captured by 5' RACE. Sequencing was carried out with an Illumina MiSeq. TCRdb trimmed public reads at Q25 via fastp, called clones via MiXCR and kept in-frame beta chains. Every distinct CDR3 protein forms one entry, paired with its most common genes and DNA. The sample table contains approximately 10,000 distinct CDR3 sequences; only one count was recorded for 20% to 30% of them. The top ten clonotypes cover roughly 3.2% of the sample. Cells that were CD4+CD25+CD127-/low were the ones isolated as Tregs. Source material: Tregs sorted from blood. The receptors originated from a female donor with breast cancer.

This clonotype was seen at least ten times. The CDR3 DNA reads as TGCAGTGCTGACCAGGGGGGGTGGGAGGTAGCTTTCTTT. This gives the protein CSADQGGWEVAFF. The chain links TRBV20-1 to TRBJ1-1; TRBD1 matches 7 bases. Germline CDR1 DFQATT, CDR2 SNEGSKA (reference sequence). This CDR3 region has 13 residues. The ends lost 5 bases at V and 10 bases at J; junction bases unmatched: 13.

This clonotype is labeled medium-sized. The chain couples TRBV3-1 to TRBJ2-1; TRBD2 matches 10 bases. CDR1 is LGHDT, CDR2 YNNKEL, per germline (reference sequence). After removal of 5 bases from V and 8 bases from J, the junction contained 18 bases not matched to a gene. The CDR3 is made up of 18 amino acids. The CDR3 DNA follows: TGTGCCAGCAGCTCCCGAGTAATGTTAGCGGGAGGACACGATGAGCAGTTCTTC. This codes for CASSSRVMLAGGHDEQFF.

The chain is built from TRBV14 and TRBJ2-1; D call uncertain. CDR1 and CDR2 from the germline V gene are SGHDN and FVKESK. Trimming cost V 2 bases and J 13 bases, with 18 bases left between them. CDR3 length equals 14 residues. CDR3 loop: CASSQSGSPPLQFF. Written as DNA, the CDR3 is TGTGCCAGCAGCCAAAGTGGTAGCCCACCATTACAGTTCTTC.

In its sample, this clonotype was seen once. Possible read error: a much larger clone is one base away. The chain carries TRBV6-5 and TRBJ2-7; D remains ambiguous. The V end was cut by 0 bases, the J end by 3 bases, with 12 bases between. Germline V CDR1 and CDR2: MNHEY, SVGAGI. The CDR3 runs to 15 residues. The CDR3 loop reads CASSYSMRQVYEQYF. The CDR3 DNA follows: TGTGCCAGCAGTTACTCCATGCGGCAGGTCTACGAGCAGTACTTC.

The V call is TRBV12-5, the J call TRBJ1-2; TRBD1 might be the D (5 bases). CDR3 length: 12 residues. The germline V gene has CDR1 LGHNT and CDR2 FRNRAP. V was cut by 5 bases and J by 8 bases, with 12 bases left in between. CDR3 sequence (DNA): TGTGCTAGTGGTATCGGGACCAAGGGCTACACCTTC. Protein product: CASGIGTKGYTF.

About this clonotype: Sequence at one end of the junction differs from germline and may be a read error. The rearrangement links TRBV24-1 to TRBJ2-2; 10 bases agree with TRBD1. The CDR3 sequence is 16 residues long. Germline V gene sequence: CDR1 KGHDR, CDR2 SFDVKD. The CDR3 coding sequence is TGTGCCACCAGTCCCCTCCTGACAGGGGGCACCTGGGAGCTATTTTTT. Translating it yields CATSPLLTGGTWELFF.

Many counts were recorded for this clonotype. The chain couples TRBV6-1 to TRBJ2-1; TRBD1 agrees at 7 bases. The CDR3 extends over 13 amino acids. Germline V gene data show CDR1 as MNHNS and CDR2 as SASEGT. V lost 6 bases, J lost 8 bases, and 7 bases stayed unmatched. The CDR3 protein is CASRNRGGDEQFF. For the CDR3, the DNA is TGTGCCAGCAGAAACAGGGGTGGGGATGAGCAGTTCTTC.

The chain carries TRBV9 and TRBJ2-1; possibly TRBD1 for D (7 bases). Germline values: CDR1 SGDLS, CDR2 YYNGEE. V gave up 0 bases and J gave up 11 bases, with 18 bases separating them. The length of the CDR3 is 15 residues. Here the CDR3 reads CASSVGGQRANQQFF. CDR3 sequence (DNA): TGTGCCAGCAGCGTAGGGGGACAGCGGGCGAATCAGCAGTTCTTC.

This clonotype is termed medium-sized. The chain carries TRBV6-5 and TRBJ2-3, with D perhaps matching TRBD1 or TRBD2 (5 bases each). The CDR3 is 15 residues long. V was shortened by 2 bases and J by 1 base, with 10 bases between the two germline ends. The germline gives CDR1 MNHEY, CDR2 SVGAGI. CDR3 sequence reads: CASSYGWGRTDTQYF. CDR3 in DNA: TGTGCCAGCAGTTACGGTTGGGGACGCACAGATACGCAGTATTTT.

The chain joins TRBV6-1 to TRBJ2-7; no clear D gene. The V end lost 3 bases, the J end lost 1 base, and 7 bases lay between the germline ends. CDR3 length: 13 residues. The germline V gene encodes CDR1 MNHNS and CDR2 SASEGT. The CDR3 spells CASSEKASYEQYF. For the CDR3, the DNA is TGTGCCAGCAGTGAGAAAGCGTCCTACGAGCAGTACTTC.

J is TRBJ2-1 and V is TRBV19, with D possibly being TRBD1 or TRBD2 (6 bases each). V lost 5 bases to trimming and J lost 5 bases, with 19 bases between them. Germline V gives CDR1 LNHDA, CDR2 SQIVND (reference sequence). The CDR3 is 16 residues long. As DNA, the CDR3 is TGTGCCAGTAGTTATGGGGGGCGTCCTCTTAACAATGAGCAGTTCTTC. Protein product: CASSYGGRPLNNEQFF.

This clonotype was counted a single time. The DNA of the CDR3 is TGTGCCAGCAGCTTAGTCGGGACTAGCAATTACAATGAGCAGTTCTTC. Translation: CASSLVGTSNYNEQFF. This rearrangement joins TRBV7-9 to TRBJ2-1; 9 nucleotides agree with TRBD2. This CDR3 comprises 16 residues. The ends lost 1 base at V and 4 bases at J; junction bases unmatched: 5. Per germline, CDR1 SEHNR and CDR2 FQNEAQ (reference sequence).

Concerning this clonotype: A read error may explain this, as a much larger clone is one base away. The V and J genes are TRBV6-5 and TRBJ2-2; 9 bases line up with TRBD1. CDR3 size: 17 residues. J lost 4 bases, V lost 1 base, and 7 bases had no gene match. Germline CDR1 reads MNHEY; CDR2 reads SVGAGI. The CDR3 bases are TGTGCCAGCAGTTACTACTCATGGACAGGGGTCACCGGGGAGCTGTTTTTT. This encodes CASSYYSWTGVTGELFF.

This chain's CDR3 is CASSLQGNYGYTF. The DNA for the CDR3 is TGTGCCAGCAGCTTACAGGGGAACTATGGCTACACCTTC. The chain combines TRBV7-3 with TRBJ1-2, with D maybe TRBD1 (6 bases). The CDR3 sequence is 13 residues long. CDR1 and CDR2 (germline): SGHTA, FQGTGA. Trimming took off 2 bases at V and 2 bases at J, with 6 bases between the two ends.

Concerning this clonotype: A much more abundant neighbour one base away suggests this may be a read error. The chain uses TRBV3-1 and TRBJ2-1; D is undetermined. The CDR3 contains 11 residues. Trimming took off 4 bases at V and 5 bases at J, with 3 bases between the two ends. Germline V gives CDR1 LGHDT, CDR2 YNNKEL (reference sequence). The CDR3 sequence: CASSLNNEQFF. Written as DNA, the CDR3 is TGTGCCAGCAGCCTCAACAATGAGCAGTTCTTC.

Worth noting for this clonotype: Since a much larger clone is just one base distant, this may be a read error. Without the conserved terminal phenylalanine or tryptophan, this CDR3 likely stems from a read error. The V and J genes are TRBV29-1 and TRBJ1-1, with TRBD1 matching over 7 bases. Germline CDR1 and CDR2: SQVTM and ANQGSEA. The CDR3 has 12 amino acids. Trimming at V came to 8 bases and at J to 1 base, leaving 4 bases not matched to a gene. This chain's CDR3 is CSFRTGNTEAFL. The DNA of the CDR3 is TGCAGCTTTCGGACAGGGAACACTGAAGCTTTCCTT.

This clonotype showed up just a few times. The rearrangement links TRBV12-3 or TRBV12-4 to TRBJ1-5, with 7 nucleotides matching TRBD1. V gave up 6 bases and J gave up 9 bases; unmatched junction bases: 14. CDR3 size: 15 residues. This CDR3 reads CASSSATGLRRPQHF. CDR3 in DNA: TGTGCCAGCAGCTCCGCGACAGGGCTCCGGCGGCCCCAGCATTTT.

Ten or more counts support this clonotype. The chain couples TRBV4-1 to TRBJ2-7; no clear D. The CDR3 is 15 residues long. Germline V gene data show CDR1 as MGHRA and CDR2 as YSYEKL. Trimming removed 3 bases from V and 0 bases from J, with 12 bases in between. The chain's CDR3 is CASSHEQRGSYEQYF. The CDR3 nucleotides read TGCGCCAGCAGCCATGAACAGCGAGGCTCCTACGAGCAGTACTTC.

This clonotype was seen at least ten times. J is TRBJ2-6 and V is TRBV7-9; 9 positions agree with TRBD2. Trimming cost V 2 bases and J 1 base; bases outside gene matches: 9. CDR3 size: 19 residues. In germline, CDR1 is SEHNR, CDR2 FQNEAQ (reference sequence). The CDR3 protein is CASSLKGLAGRSGANVLTF. Written as DNA, the CDR3 is TGTGCCAGCAGCTTAAAAGGGCTAGCGGGACGGTCTGGGGCCAACGTCCTGACTTTC.

This clonotype counts as medium-sized. The genes are TRBV7-8 and TRBJ2-7; D ambiguous. Deletions cut 4 bases from V and 3 bases from J, with 16 bases between. The CDR3 runs to 15 residues. Looked up from germline, CDR1 is SGHVS and CDR2 is FQNEAQ. The CDR3 DNA reads as TGTGCCAGCAGCTCTAAGGGATTGGGTATCTACGAGCAGTACTTC. Translated: CASSSKGLGIYEQYF.

As for this clonotype: This clone may be a read error of a much larger clone one base away. Likely a read error: the CDR3 ends without its conserved phenylalanine or tryptophan. Because the CDR3's place on the DNA is in doubt, the DNA is left out and the CDR3 is given as listed by TCRdb. The chain joins TRBV7-3 to TRBJ2-4; no DNA check was done on the table's D call, TRBD1. In germline, CDR1 is SGHTA, CDR2 FQGTGA. The CDR3 numbers 10 amino acids, ends counted. CDR3 residues: CASSAGQVDL.

By share, this clonotype ranks as medium-sized. This chain links TRBV29-1 with TRBJ2-2; TRBD2 matches 13 bases. Germline CDR1 reads SQVTM; CDR2 reads ANQGSEA. This CDR3 comprises 16 residues. V shed 6 bases, J shed 3 bases, and the junction held 7 bases outside the gene matches. The CDR3 loop is CSVGLAGKGDTGELFF. CDR3 bases: TGCAGCGTGGGACTAGCGGGAAAGGGGGACACCGGGGAGCTGTTTTTT.

This clonotype counts as medium-sized (0.01 to 0.1%). The V and J genes are TRBV4-1 and TRBJ2-3, with 8 bases that match TRBD2. Germline CDR1 MGHRA, CDR2 YSYEKL. There are 18 residues in the CDR3. Germline trimming cut 1 base from V and 2 bases from J; bases unmatched to any gene: 11. CDR3 region: CASSQGVVGAGVTDTQYF. The CDR3 DNA follows: TGCGCCAGCAGCCAAGGCGTCGTCGGAGCGGGAGTCACAGATACGCAGTATTTT.

The rearrangement joins TRBV9 to TRBJ2-1; 7 positions match TRBD2. Germline V gene lookup returns CDR1 SGDLS and CDR2 YYNGEE. This CDR3 is 16 amino acids long. V was clipped by 3 bases and J by 0 bases; unmatched bases: 6. The DNA of the CDR3 is TGTGCCAGCAGCGCTACTACGGGGGGCTCCTACAATGAGCAGTTCTTC. Amino acid sequence: CASSATTGGSYNEQFF.

This clonotype was seen at least ten times. The chain uses TRBV2 and TRBJ2-7; possible D gene TRBD1, 6 bases. The ends were cut back, 7 bases at V and 0 bases at J, with 10 bases in the middle. The CDR3 is 13 residues long. Germline V gene sequence: CDR1 SNHLY, CDR2 FYNNEI. The CDR3 bases are TGTGCCAGCAAAGGGGGTGACTCCTACGAGCAGTACTTC. Protein sequence: CASKGGDSYEQYF. The whole variable domain, filled in from reference TRBV2 and TRBJ2-7, reads EPEVTQTPSHQVTQMGQEVILRCVPISNHLYFYWYRQILGQKVEFLVSFYNNEISEKSEIFDDQFSVERPDGSNFTLKIRSTKLEDSAMYFCASKGGDSYEQYFGPGTRLTVT.

The CDR3: CASSLRAGTLYYNEQFF. The DNA for the CDR3 is TGCGCCAGCAGCTTGAGGGCAGGTACGCTCTATTACAATGAGCAGTTCTTC. The chain combines TRBV5-1 with TRBJ2-1, with D unclear. Germline CDR1 is SGHRS and CDR2 is YFSETQ. V was trimmed by 1 base and J by 4 bases, leaving 18 bases between them. The length of the CDR3 is 17 residues. The full variable domain, rest sourced from reference TRBV5-1 and TRBJ2-1, is KAGVTQTPRYLIKTRGQQVTLSCSPISGHRSVSWYQQTPGQGLQFLFEYFSETQRNKGNFPGRFSGRQFSNSRSEMNVSTLELGDSALYLCASSLRAGTLYYNEQFFGPGTRLTVL.

This rearrangement joins TRBV29-1 to TRBJ1-1; D is undetermined. Trimming removed 1 base from V and 1 base from J, with 4 bases in between. The CDR3 is 12 residues long. The V gene's germline CDR1 is SQVTM and CDR2 ANQGSEA. CDR3 nucleotide sequence: TGCAGCGTTGAAGGACAGAACACTGAAGCTTTCTTT. Its translation: CSVEGQNTEAFF. Complete variable domain (other parts from reference TRBV29-1 and TRBJ1-1): SAVISQKPSRDICQRGTSLTIQCQVDSQVTMMFWYRQQPGQSLTLIATANQGSEATYESGFVIDKFPISRPNLTFSTLTVSNMSPEDSSIYLCSVEGQNTEAFFGQGTRLTVV.

J is TRBJ2-2 and V is TRBV29-1; TRBD1 aligns across 11 bases. The CDR3 totals 13 residues. CDR1 is SQVTM, CDR2 ANQGSEA, per germline. The CDR3 here is CGGGQGATGELFF. The CDR3 DNA reads as TGCGGCGGAGGACAGGGGGCCACCGGGGAGCTGTTTTTT.

On this clonotype itself: Given a much more abundant clone one base away, this may be a read error. The rearrangement links TRBV7-9 to TRBJ2-7; D call uncertain. The CDR3 length is 18 residues. The germline CDR1 and CDR2 sequences are SEHNR and FQNEAQ (reference sequence). V was trimmed by 1 base and J by 5 bases, leaving 24 bases between them. The CDR3 here is CASSLVSPLTGRLHEQYF. CDR3 sequence (DNA): TGTGCCAGCAGCTTAGTCTCCCCCTTAACGGGTCGTTTACACGAGCAGTACTTC.

This clonotype was seen repeatedly, ten times or more. The DNA of the CDR3 is TGTGCCAGCAGCTTACGGGCTAGCGGGTTAAGCTCCTACAATGAGCAGTTCTTC. The encoded protein is CASSLRASGLSSYNEQFF. This chain connects TRBV7-2 to TRBJ2-1; 8 nucleotides agree with TRBD2. The CDR3 totals 18 residues. The V gene end was trimmed by 2 bases and the J gene end by 0 bases; junction bases not matched to a gene: 9. Germline V gene lookup returns CDR1 SGHTA and CDR2 FQGNSA.